This TCR beta chain was documented in a study of cytomegalovirus exposure and HLA in healthy donors. Across the whole study: Out of 180 million or so T cells, an earlier analysis found some 120 million unique TCR beta sequences in total.

V trimming: 6 bases; J trimming: 0 bases; junction bases outside the gene matches: 1. CDR1 LNHDA and CDR2 SQIVND come from the germline V gene (reference sequence). CDR3 length: 13 amino acids. About this clone: Its antigen remains unknown.

Regarding the study as a whole: Reports indicate that TCR beta sequences accurately predicted the HLA-A and HLA-B alleles of most subjects.

Amplification used 60 Vbeta primers and 13 Jbeta primers. Profiling relied on immunoSEQ multiplex PCR, and the TCRdb table lists in-frame clones only, not all of them. This sample's table has 150,000 to 200,000 clones. The V call is TRBV19, the J call TRBJ1-1; 7 nucleotides line up with TRBD1. Sequencing input: PBMCs. The clonotype comes from a woman younger than 35 in good health and CMV-seropositive. The CDR3 protein is CASRDRLNTEAFF. The CDR3 region has the DNA TGTGCCAGTAGGGACAGGCTGAACACTGAAGCTTTCTTT.